The entry below describes one TCR beta chain. Its antigen is unknown. Base qualities were left out, and no much larger clone turns up one base away. This record comes from a study of glioma-infiltrating T cells after dendritic cell vaccination listed by TCRdb under 2016. About the study as a whole: The cohort comprised roughly 15 glioblastoma patients from Phase I and II dendritic cell vaccination trials, 9 newly diagnosed and 6 with recurrent disease. Autologous tumor lysate-pulsed dendritic cell vaccination was administered to the patients between the early 2000s and the early 2010s. To make the vaccine, monocyte-derived dendritic cells were cultured for approximately 7 days with IL-4 and GM-CSF and then pulsed overnight with autologous tumor lysate. Each patient got three intradermal injections of the dendritic cell vaccine, spaced at biweekly intervals, in the arm below the axilla. Tumor-infiltrating lymphocyte content was quantified and tumor and blood repertoires were compared in dendritic cell-vaccinated glioblastoma patients by deep sequencing of TCR beta CDR3 regions. TCR sequencing metrics, including TIL content and tumor-blood repertoire overlap, were correlated with survival after dendritic cell vaccination.

TCRB CDR3 regions were amplified from about 2 ug genomic DNA, or all available DNA if less, using the immunoSEQ assay. The multiplex PCR relied on 60 forward primers for TCR V beta segments and 13 reverse primers for J beta segments. To estimate the number of reads per starting template, synthetic control templates were added to each sample at limiting dilution. Sequencing produced 87 bp reads on the Illumina HiSeq System. In the source study's methods: PCR and sequencing errors were removed by a nearest neighbor algorithm that merged closely related sequences. TCR overlap was defined as the percentage of unique tumor TCR beta sequences that were also present in the same patient's peripheral blood. The table was pulled from immuneACCESS by TCRdb, which kept in-frame rearrangements only. Such tables lose some clones; where checked, under half of the loss comes from unresolved V genes, and the rest has no known cause. That table furnishes V, J and clone size, whereas the DNA furnished D and trimming. This sample is represented by around 78,000 clones; over 75% of them were singletons. About 2.3% of the sample lies in the top ten.

The paper as a whole reports these results and caveats: No direct relationship between TCR clonality and survival was found, suggesting a diverse polyclonal response may matter. The cohort was small and heterogeneous, few patients had complete blood and tumor sets, and even fewer had initial-recurrent tumor pairs. The three-group TCR overlap response model was described as speculative and requiring prospective validation. After dendritic cell vaccination, a higher estimated pretreatment TIL content predicted longer time to progression and overall survival.

The intended sense of this specimen's time point label: after dendritic cell vaccination, including at tumor progression/relapse. To be selected, patients needed enough residual fresh-frozen tumor tissue and more than two years of available survival data. None of the glioblastoma patients carried an isocitrate dehydrogenase mutation, although molecular status otherwise varied. PBMC were collected before vaccination, two weeks after the third vaccination, and at tumor progression if progression occurred. Genomic DNA was extracted with the Qiagen DNeasy Blood extraction Kit. This specimen consisted of blood, obtained after dendritic cell vaccination. This sequence was found in a human donor with glioblastoma.

The DNA reads as follows: TGTGCCATCAGTGGGCTTCAGCGGGGGAACACCGGGGAGCTGTTTTTT. Its protein product is CAISGLQRGNTGELFF. The chain is made from TRBV10-3 and TRBJ2-2, and 7 bases in between align with TRBD2. As encoded in the germline V gene, CDR1 is ENHRY while CDR2 is SYGVKD. Germline trimming: 4 bases from V, 1 base from J; junction bases outside gene matches: 6. The CDR3 runs 16 amino acids, cysteine and phenylalanine included. The DNA shown is the 48-base CDR3, in frame from base 1.